Listed here are 32 T cell receptor beta chains from one sample, sequenced in a study of blood T cell repertoires in COVID-19. Assay used: immunoSEQ multiplex PCR; TCRdb lists only in-frame clones, some missing. The sample lists approximately 280,000 clones, around 92% occurring once. The material sequenced was PBMCs or T cells enriched from blood (not recorded which). The receptors were gathered from a woman in her sixties who had recovered from COVID-19.

The rearrangement joins TRBV20-1 to TRBJ1-2, with unresolved D. The V end was cut by 3 bases, the J end by 1 base, with 6 bases between. This CDR3 region has 12 residues. Germline V gene lookup returns CDR1 DFQATT and CDR2 SNEGSKA (reference sequence). CDR3 residues: CSASYSNYGYTF. CDR3 in DNA: TGCAGTGCTAGTTACAGTAACTATGGCTACACCTTC.

This clone was recorded once. V gene TRBV29-1 combines with J gene TRBJ2-5; 7 nucleotides match TRBD2. This CDR3 is 12 amino acids long. CDR1 and CDR2 (germline): SQVTM, ANQGSEA. V lost 7 bases to trimming and J lost 2 bases; unmatched junction nucleotides: 4. The CDR3 is CSASSGQETQYF. The CDR3, as DNA: TGCAGCGCCTCTAGCGGTCAAGAGACCCAGTACTTC.

J is TRBJ2-3 and V is TRBV2; 7 bases agree with TRBD1. The length of the CDR3 is 15 residues. With 7 bases clipped from V and 2 bases from J, the junction kept 9 bases outside the gene matches. In germline, CDR1 is SNHLY, CDR2 FYNNEI. The CDR3 DNA is TGTGCCAGCACTCTCCAGGGGGAGTACACAGATACGCAGTATTTT. Translated, it gives CASTLQGEYTDTQYF.

This chain connects TRBV3-1 (or the pseudogene TRBV3-2) to TRBJ2-1; 7 nucleotides line up with TRBD2. The CDR3 consists of 15 residues. V dropped 1 base and J dropped 4; count of bases not matched to a gene: 4. Germline V gene sequence: CDR1 LGHDT, CDR2 YNNKEL (reference sequence). CDR3 residues: CASSQGVAGYNEQFF. CDR3 nucleotides: TGTGCCAGCAGCCAAGGGGTAGCGGGTTACAATGAGCAGTTCTTC.

V gene TRBV6-5 combines with J gene TRBJ2-2, with D perhaps TRBD2 (6 bases). Trimming stripped 6 bases from V and 3 bases from J, with 11 bases between. CDR1 is MNHEY and CDR2 is SVGAGI in the germline V gene. The CDR3 has 14 residues. The CDR3 region has the DNA TGTGCCAGCAGAGCCGGGACTTACACCGGGGAGCTGTTTTTT. This translates into CASRAGTYTGELFF.

This clone was seen only a few times. V gene TRBV5-1 combines with J gene TRBJ2-7; 9 bases are shared with TRBD1. Germline values: CDR1 SGHRS, CDR2 YFSETQ. This CDR3 has 15 amino acids. V dropped 3 bases and J dropped 2; count of bases not matched to a gene: 6. CDR3: CASSSTGGRTYEQYF. The CDR3 nucleotides read TGCGCCAGCAGCTCGACAGGGGGAAGGACCTACGAGCAGTACTTC.

The chain employs TRBV6-1 and TRBJ2-6, with D maybe TRBD2 (6 bases). Germline CDR1 MNHNS, CDR2 SASEGT. There are 16 residues in the CDR3. The germline V and J ends were trimmed by 4 bases and 2 bases, with 12 bases remaining between them. CDR3 region: CASSGRDLTGANVLTF. In DNA form, the CDR3 reads TGTGCCAGCAGTGGGCGGGACCTCACTGGGGCCAACGTCCTGACTTTC.

The chain is built from TRBV3-1 (or the pseudogene TRBV3-2) and TRBJ1-6, with D possibly TRBD1 on 5 matching bases. Germline CDR1 is LGHDT and CDR2 is YNNKEL (reference sequence). The V and J ends lost 2 bases and 11 bases respectively, with 7 bases between them. This CDR3 region has 12 residues. CDR3 sequence: CASSQQGTPLHF. The CDR3 DNA is TGTGCCAGCAGCCAACAGGGAACACCCCTCCACTTT.

This sequence joins TRBV7-3 and TRBJ2-2; D is uncertain. The CDR3 has 11 residues. Trimming took 4 bases from V and 8 from J, leaving 5 bases between them. The V gene's germline CDR1 is SGHTA and CDR2 FQGTGA. The CDR3 loop reads CASSSGGELFF. The DNA of the CDR3 is TGTGCCAGCAGCTCCGGGGGGGAGCTGTTTTTT.

J is TRBJ1-2 and V is TRBV5-1; unclear D gene. The CDR3 is 17 amino acids. The germline V gene encodes CDR1 SGHRS and CDR2 YFSETQ. The germline V and J ends were trimmed by 4 bases and 8 bases, with 27 bases remaining between them. The CDR3 DNA sequence: TGCGCCAGCAGCGAAATACCGGGAACCCTCGGAGGTGACGGCTACACCTTC. Encoded protein: CASSEIPGTLGGDGYTF.

In this sample, this clone turned up once. The gene calls are TRBV19 and TRBJ1-1; 8 nucleotides agree with TRBD1. Germline-derived CDR1 and CDR2 are LNHDA and SQIVND (reference sequence). V shed 4 bases, J shed 5 bases, and the junction held 9 bases outside the gene matches. This CDR3 contains 15 residues. The CDR3: CASSNSPGGRTEAFF. The CDR3 DNA reads TGTGCCAGTAGTAACTCCCCAGGGGGCCGGACTGAAGCTTTCTTT. The whole variable domain, remainder taken from reference TRBV19 and TRBJ1-1, is DGGITQSPKYLFRKEGQNVTLSCEQNLNHDAMYWYRQDPGQGLRLIYYSQIVNDFQKGDIAEGYSVSREKKESFPLTVTSAQKNPTAFYLCASSNSPGGRTEAFFGQGTRLTVV.

The chain joins TRBV30 to TRBJ2-5; 7 nucleotides align to TRBD1. With V trimmed by 7 bases and J by 5 bases, 4 bases remained unmatched. Looked up from germline, CDR1 is GTSNPN and CDR2 is SVGIG (reference sequence). The CDR3 is 11 amino acids. The CDR3 nucleotides read TGTGCCTCTGGACAGGCCGAGACCCAGTACTTC. This sequence encodes CASGQAETQYF.

J is TRBJ1-2 and V is TRBV20-1; D unclear. The V end was cut by 3 bases, the J end by 5 bases, with 7 bases between. The CDR3 length is 11 residues. Germline-derived CDR1 and CDR2 are DFQATT and SNEGSKA (reference sequence). CDR3 region: CSARVVYGYTF. CDR3 sequence (DNA): TGCAGTGCTAGGGTAGTATATGGCTACACCTTC.

J is TRBJ2-2 and V is TRBV4-2, with 9 bases identical to TRBD1. Germline V gives CDR1 LGHNA, CDR2 YNFKEQ. V trimming: 0 bases; J trimming: 6 bases; junction bases outside the gene matches: 8. The CDR3 is 17 amino acids. CDR3 coding DNA: TGTGCCAGCAGCCAAGATAAGGGGGACAGGGTGGCCGGGGAGCTGTTTTTT. Its translation: CASSQDKGDRVAGELFF.

The CDR3 DNA follows: TGTGCCAGCAGCTTAGATGGGGGGGGCTCCTACAATGAGCAGTTCTTC. This codes for CASSLDGGGSYNEQFF. V gene TRBV11-3 combines with J gene TRBJ2-1; 7 bases are a match to TRBD2. The CDR3 totals 16 residues. V shed 0 bases, J shed 0 bases, and the junction held 2 bases outside the gene matches. In germline, CDR1 is SGHNT, CDR2 YENEEA.

This clone has a handful of counts. The chain carries TRBV5-1 and TRBJ2-7, with D possibly matching TRBD1 (5 bases). Looked up from germline, CDR1 is SGHRS and CDR2 is YFSETQ. Trimming pared 3 bases from V and 0 bases from J, leaving 10 bases between. CDR3 length: 14 residues. DNA for the CDR3: TGCGCCAGCAGCTCCAGGGCCCCCTCCTACGAGCAGTACTTC. It encodes CASSSRAPSYEQYF.

As for this clone: One end of the junction is discordant with germline, which a read error may explain. In nucleotides, the CDR3 is TGTGCCAGCAGTGGAACAGGGGGTTCTTCTAACAGGTCGTTC. Translation gives CASSGTGGSSNRSF. The chain uses TRBV28 and TRBJ1-2; 8 bases line up with TRBD1. This CDR3 spans 14 amino acids. The germline V gene encodes CDR1 MDHEN and CDR2 SYDVKM.

The rearrangement links TRBV30 to TRBJ1-1, with TRBD1 identical over 10 bases. This CDR3 has 15 residues. In germline, CDR1 is GTSNPN, CDR2 SVGIG (reference sequence). J lost 4 bases, V lost 4 bases, and 9 bases had no gene match. CDR3 protein: CAWTSGTGAVTEAFF. The DNA of the CDR3 is TGTGCCTGGACCTCGGGGACAGGGGCCGTCACTGAAGCTTTCTTT.

The V gene is TRBV6-5, the J gene TRBJ1-1; the D is unclear. The CDR3 consists of 15 residues. Germline assignment: CDR1 MNHEY and CDR2 SVGAGI. Trimming shortened V by 2 bases and J by 4 bases, and 14 bases separated the two germline ends. CDR3 DNA: TGTGCCAGCAGTTACGTTTGGGGAGGGAGCACTGAAGCTTTCTTT. Translating it yields CASSYVWGGSTEAFF.

The chain combines TRBV20-1 with TRBJ2-7; D gene ambiguous. V lost 3 bases to trimming and J lost 4 bases, with 7 bases between them. The CDR3 is 11 amino acids. In germline, CDR1 is DFQATT, CDR2 SNEGSKA (reference sequence). CDR3 nucleotides: TGCAGTGCTAGTTGGCTTTACGAGCAGTACTTC. Its translation is CSASWLYEQYF.

This chain joins TRBV28 and TRBJ2-7, with D possibly matching TRBD1 (5 bases). The CDR3 contains 13 residues. Trimming took 3 bases from V and 4 from J, leaving 10 bases between them. Germline lookup yields CDR1 MDHEN and CDR2 SYDVKM. The CDR3 DNA reads TGTGCCAGCAGTTTCCCAGCAGGGTACGAGCAGTACTTC. Protein sequence: CASSFPAGYEQYF.

The rearrangement links TRBV6-6 to TRBJ1-6, with a possible D match to TRBD1 (6 bases). Germline CDR1 and CDR2: MNHNY and SVGAGI (reference sequence). The CDR3 covers 14 residues. V lost 10 bases and J 6 bases, leaving 16 bases between the germline ends. The CDR3 DNA sequence: TGTGCCACCATATTGGACAGTCTTAATTCACCCCTCCACTTT. This codes for CATILDSLNSPLHF.

The rearrangement links TRBV28 to TRBJ1-5; no firm D call. From germline, CDR1 is MDHEN and CDR2 SYDVKM. Trimming shortened V by 5 bases and J by 4 bases, and 12 bases separated the two germline ends. There are 14 residues in the CDR3. The CDR3: CASSPNERNQPQHF. The DNA for the CDR3 is TGTGCCAGCAGTCCTAACGAGAGAAATCAGCCCCAGCATTTT.

The rearrangement joins TRBV11-2 to TRBJ2-5; TRBD1 matches at 8 bases. CDR1 is SGHAT and CDR2 is FQNNGV in the germline V gene. This CDR3 spans 15 amino acids. V dropped 3 bases and J dropped 0; count of bases not matched to a gene: 3. This chain's CDR3 is CASSFRTGYQETQYF. The CDR3 DNA reads as TGTGCCAGCAGCTTCCGGACAGGGTACCAAGAGACCCAGTACTTC.

The chain carries TRBV7-9 and TRBJ1-2; D may be TRBD1 (6 bases). V was cut by 5 bases and J by 4 bases, with 11 bases left in between. The CDR3 spans 13 residues. The germline V gene encodes CDR1 SEHNR and CDR2 FQNEAQ (reference sequence). This CDR3 is CASSPRQVYGYTF. For the CDR3, the DNA is TGTGCCAGCAGCCCCCGACAGGTCTATGGCTACACCTTC.

The chain couples TRBV25-1 to TRBJ2-7, with D hard to call. The CDR3 has 12 amino acids. CDR1 and CDR2 (germline): MGHDK, SYGVNS. The V end was cut by 4 bases, the J end by 9 bases, with 13 bases between. CDR3 residues: CASSGPPPGQYF. The DNA for the CDR3 is TGTGCCAGCAGTGGCCCCCCCCCAGGGCAGTACTTC.

As to this clone: The sample carries other DNA sequences with the same CDR3. This chain connects TRBV4-1 to TRBJ1-1, with TRBD1 matching over 7 bases. With V trimmed by 3 bases and J by 0 bases, 4 bases remained unmatched. Germline values: CDR1 MGHRA, CDR2 YSYEKL. The CDR3 totals 15 residues. The chain's CDR3 is CASSHSGQLNTEAFF. DNA for the CDR3: TGCGCCAGCAGCCACTCGGGACAGCTGAACACTGAAGCTTTCTTT.

The V call is TRBV6-1, the J call TRBJ1-5, with unresolved D. V was pared by 3 bases and J by 2 bases, with 11 bases between. This CDR3 is 15 amino acids long. From germline, CDR1 is MNHNS and CDR2 SASEGT. The CDR3 sequence is CASSEGSAGNQPQHF. In DNA form, the CDR3 reads TGTGCCAGCAGTGAGGGGTCAGCGGGCAATCAGCCCCAGCATTTT.

The chain carries TRBV6-5 and TRBJ1-5; weak D call: TRBD1 (5 bases). Germline V gives CDR1 MNHEY, CDR2 SVGAGI. The V and J ends lost 8 bases and 4 bases respectively, with 9 bases between them. This CDR3 region has 12 residues. CDR3 sequence reads: CASPGTNQPQHF. In nucleotides, the CDR3 is TGTGCCAGCCCGGGGACTAATCAGCCCCAGCATTTT.

The chain couples TRBV7-8 to TRBJ2-3; 8 bases align to TRBD2. The germline CDR1 and CDR2 sequences are SGHVS and FQNEAQ. CDR3 length: 15 residues. V lost 5 bases to trimming and J lost 1 base; unmatched junction nucleotides: 5. CDR3 residues: CASSNEAGGTDTQYF. In nucleotides, the CDR3 is TGTGCCAGCAGCAACGAAGCGGGGGGCACAGATACGCAGTATTTT.

This clone is a singleton in its sample. This chain joins TRBV10-3 and TRBJ2-3; D ambiguous. The germline V gene has CDR1 ENHRY and CDR2 SYGVKD. The V end lost 2 bases, the J end lost 1 base, and 10 bases lay between the germline ends. The CDR3 has 15 residues. The CDR3 region is CAISEVGDGTDTQYF. CDR3 bases: TGTGCCATCAGTGAGGTCGGAGACGGCACAGATACGCAGTATTTT.

The genes are TRBV27 and TRBJ2-7, with D maybe TRBD2 (6 bases). Germline CDR1 is MNHEY and CDR2 is SMNVEV (reference sequence). Trimming pared 5 bases from V and 2 bases from J, leaving 13 bases between. The length of the CDR3 is 14 residues. The CDR3 spells CASSPDYPPYEQYF. The CDR3 nucleotides read TGTGCCAGCAGTCCGGACTATCCCCCCTACGAGCAGTACTTC.